These T cell receptor beta chains were read from a single sample in a study of Ad26.COV2.S vaccination and SARS-CoV-2 variants. The assay was immunoSEQ multiplex PCR, and TCRdb's table has in-frame clones only and misses some. The sample consists of 300,000 to 350,000 clones, roughly 90% of them appearing once. The source material was peripheral blood, sampled in a trial of Ad26.COV2.S vaccine versus placebo. These receptors were taken from a person between 18 and 65 years old who received the Ad26.COV2.S COVID-19 vaccine or a placebo. Each CDR3 is given with its conserved first and last residue. D genes are given only for firm matches. Where a row states a size, it is once, few, many or the class of an expanded clone; other rows omit it.

V	D	J	size	CDR3	DNA
TRBV4-1	-	TRBJ1-5	once	CASSQGSATLKGKGSNQPQHF	TGCGCCAGCAGCCAAGGTTCTGCGACGCTCAAAGGAAAGGGTAGCAATCAGCCCCAGCATTTT
TRBV15	-	TRBJ2-5	-	CATSRDGEVGETQYF	TGTGCCACCAGCAGAGATGGGGAGGTCGGAGAGACCCAGTACTTC
TRBV21-1	-	TRBJ2-5	once	CASSTSASGRQETQYF	TGTGCCAGCAGCACTTCGGCTAGCGGGAGACAAGAGACCCAGTACTTC
TRBV11-1	-	TRBJ2-3	-	CASSLDPSYLPDTQYF	TGTGCCAGCAGCTTAGACCCTTCCTATCTCCCAGATACGCAGTATTTT
TRBV11-2	TRBD1	TRBJ1-5	-	CASSLGPSQGDQPQHF	TGTGCCAGCAGCTTAGGACCCAGCCAGGGGGATCAGCCCCAGCATTTT
TRBV5-1	TRBD1	TRBJ2-7	-	CASSVEQGYEQYF	TGCGCCAGCAGCGTCGAACAGGGGTACGAGCAGTACTTC
TRBV19	TRBD1	TRBJ1-4	-	CASKPGQGTNEKLFF	TGTGCCAGCAAACCGGGACAGGGCACTAATGAAAAACTGTTTTTT
TRBV5-4	TRBD1	TRBJ1-1	-	CASSLGQGLTEAFF	TGTGCCAGCAGCTTGGGACAGGGATTAACTGAAGCTTTCTTT
TRBV18	-	TRBJ1-1	once	CASSPPDMNTEAFF	TGTGCCAGCTCACCACCTGACATGAACACTGAAGCTTTCTTT
TRBV24-1	-	TRBJ2-1	few	CATSDSTSGHYNEQFF	TGTGCCACCAGTGACTCGACGTCGGGACACTACAATGAGCAGTTCTTC
TRBV7-9	TRBD1	TRBJ1-2	-	CAGRQGAGYGYTF	TGTGCCGGCCGTCAGGGGGCGGGCTATGGCTACACCTTC
TRBV19	-	TRBJ2-3	-	CASSIGDTQYF	TGTGCCAGTAGTATAGGTGATACGCAGTATTTT
TRBV18	TRBD2	TRBJ2-2	-	CASSPPGGVATGELFF	TGTGCCAGCTCACCCCCCGGGGGGGTAGCCACCGGGGAGCTGTTTTTT
TRBV4-2	TRBD1	TRBJ1-2	-	CASSQDPQGALNYGYTF	TGTGCCAGCAGCCAAGATCCCCAGGGGGCGCTGAACTATGGCTACACCTTC
TRBV7-2	-	TRBJ2-2	-	CASSNRDGGELFF	TGTGCCAGCAGTAACAGGGACGGCGGGGAGCTGTTTTTT
TRBV28	TRBD2	TRBJ2-3	-	CASSFSGGYTDTQYF	TGTGCCAGCAGTTTCTCCGGGGGGTACACAGATACGCAGTATTTT
TRBV6-2/TRBV6-3	-	TRBJ1-1	-	CASSYPLMNTEAFF	TGTGCCAGCAGTTACCCCTTGATGAACACTGAAGCTTTCTTT
TRBV3-1/TRBV3-2	TRBD2	TRBJ2-1	-	CASSRLANEQFF	TGTGCCAGCAGCCGACTAGCTAATGAGCAGTTCTTC
TRBV6-6	-	TRBJ2-3	-	CASRFQGTDTQYF	TGTGCCAGCAGGTTCCAGGGGACAGATACGCAGTATTTT
TRBV9	-	TRBJ2-2	-	CASSVDIRITGELFF	TGTGCCAGCAGCGTAGATATTAGAATCACCGGGGAGCTGTTTTTT
TRBV5-1	-	TRBJ1-4	once	CASSPPAGAFNEKLFF	TGCGCCAGCAGCCCCCCTGCGGGGGCCTTTAATGAAAAACTGTTTTTT
TRBV12-3/TRBV12-4	TRBD1	TRBJ1-5	-	CASSVDRGQPQHF	TGTGCCAGCAGTGTAGACAGGGGTCAGCCCCAGCATTTT
TRBV9	-	TRBJ1-1	-	CASSEGTWTEAFF	TGTGCCAGCAGTGAGGGAACTTGGACTGAAGCTTTCTTT
TRBV19	-	TRBJ1-2	-	CASSINAGYGYTF	TGTGCCAGTAGTATTAATGCGGGCTATGGCTACACCTTC
TRBV7-2	TRBD2	TRBJ2-5	-	CASSPTSGGETQYF	TGTGCCAGCAGCCCGACTAGCGGGGGAGAGACCCAGTACTTC
TRBV3-1/TRBV3-2	-	TRBJ2-1	once	CASSQDRVAKGVEQFF	TGTGCCAGCAGCCAAGATCGCGTCGCCAAGGGGGTTGAGCAGTTCTTC